The sequence of this T cell receptor beta chain was determined in a study of blood T cell repertoires in COVID-19. Study-wide context: Collection of acute and convalescent COVID-19 samples took place in the United States, Italy and Spain. Nucleic acid was either cDNA or gDNA, and it came from T cells, B-cell-depleted T cells, or PBMCs.

The CDR3 length is 18 residues. CDR1 and CDR2 from the germline V gene are SGHRS and YFSETQ. With 4 bases clipped from V and 0 bases from J, the junction kept 7 bases outside the gene matches. Patients at the Seattle site were enrolled during active infection and followed longitudinally. The method was immunoSEQ multiplex PCR; TCRdb's version includes in-frame clones alone and lacks a portion of them. The sample has approximately 200,000 clones; 80% to 85% are singletons. This receptor was taken from a woman over 75 with COVID-19, enrolled during active disease. Sequencing was done on a sample of peripheral blood. The rearrangement uses TRBV5-1 and TRBJ2-2, with TRBD2 identical over 12 bases. CDR3 residues: CASSQRRTSGTNTGELFF. CDR3 sequence (DNA): TGCGCCAGCAGCCAGAGGCGGACTAGCGGGACGAACACCGGGGAGCTGTTTTTT.